This T cell receptor (beta chain) emerged from a study of shared clonotypes between healthy human individuals. V shed 0 bases and J shed 2 bases, with 5 bases lying between them. Germline CDR1 and CDR2: SGDLS and YYNGEE. The CDR3 spans 13 residues. Generated by immunoSEQ multiplex PCR, the TCRdb table keeps only in-frame clones and is missing some. In the table there are around 1.9 million clones, 80% to 95% of which are singletons. It was CD45RO-negative cells, positively selected for CCR7, that made up naive CD8 cells, with terminally differentiated effector memory CD45RA+ cells excluded. Sequences were obtained from naive CD8+ T cells from PBMCs. This TCR was recovered from a man between 18 and 35 years old in good health. Some clones in this sample may be carry-over from other donors' samples. The rearrangement joins TRBV9 to TRBJ2-5; D is uncertain. The CDR3 loop is CASSVEGQETQYF. Written as DNA, the CDR3 is TGTGCCAGCAGCGTAGAGGGTCAAGAGACCCAGTACTTC.